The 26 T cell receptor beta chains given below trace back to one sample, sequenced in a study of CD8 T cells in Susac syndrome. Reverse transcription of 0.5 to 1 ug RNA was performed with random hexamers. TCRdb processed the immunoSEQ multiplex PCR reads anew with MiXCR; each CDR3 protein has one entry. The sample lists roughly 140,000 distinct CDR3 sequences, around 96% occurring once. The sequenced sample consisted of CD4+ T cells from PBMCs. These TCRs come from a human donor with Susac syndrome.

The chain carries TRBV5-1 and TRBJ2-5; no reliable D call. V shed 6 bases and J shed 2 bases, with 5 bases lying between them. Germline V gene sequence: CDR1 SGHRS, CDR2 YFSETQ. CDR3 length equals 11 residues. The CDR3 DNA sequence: TGCGCCAGCAACGTGCAAGAGACCCAGTACTTC. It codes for CASNVQETQYF.

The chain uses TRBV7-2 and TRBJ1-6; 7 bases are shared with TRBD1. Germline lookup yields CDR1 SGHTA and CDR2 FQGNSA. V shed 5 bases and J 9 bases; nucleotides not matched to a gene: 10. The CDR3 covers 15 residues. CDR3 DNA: TGTGCCAGCAGCCCCATGGCAGGGGGAGGTTCACCCCTCCACTTT. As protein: CASSPMAGGGSPLHF.

The CDR3 here is CASSYSGAGNSPLHF. As DNA, the CDR3 is TGTGCCAGCAGTTACTCGGGGGCGGGCAATTCACCCCTCCACTTT. J is TRBJ1-6 and V is TRBV6-2 or TRBV6-3; D is perhaps TRBD1 (6 bases). Germline CDR1 reads MNHEY; CDR2 reads SVGEGT. The CDR3 spans 15 residues. The V end lost 0 bases, the J end lost 7 bases, and 10 bases lay between the germline ends.

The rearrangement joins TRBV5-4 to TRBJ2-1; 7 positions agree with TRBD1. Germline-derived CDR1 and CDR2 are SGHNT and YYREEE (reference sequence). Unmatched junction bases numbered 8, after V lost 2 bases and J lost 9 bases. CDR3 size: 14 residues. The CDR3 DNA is TGTGCCAGCAGCTTTAAAACAGGGGTTGGTGAGCAGTTCTTC. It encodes CASSFKTGVGEQFF. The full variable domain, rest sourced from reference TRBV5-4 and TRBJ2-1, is ETGVTQSPTHLIKTRGQQVTLRCSSQSGHNTVSWYQQALGQGPQFIFQYYREEENGRGNFPPRFSGLQFPNYSSELNVNALELDDSALYLCASSFKTGVGEQFFGPGTRLTVL.

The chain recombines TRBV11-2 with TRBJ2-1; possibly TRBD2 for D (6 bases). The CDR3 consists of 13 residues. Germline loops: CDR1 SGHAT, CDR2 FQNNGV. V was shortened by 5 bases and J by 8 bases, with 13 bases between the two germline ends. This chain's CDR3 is CASSPRLVDEQFF. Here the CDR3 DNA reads TGTGCCAGCAGCCCTAGACTAGTCGATGAGCAGTTCTTC.

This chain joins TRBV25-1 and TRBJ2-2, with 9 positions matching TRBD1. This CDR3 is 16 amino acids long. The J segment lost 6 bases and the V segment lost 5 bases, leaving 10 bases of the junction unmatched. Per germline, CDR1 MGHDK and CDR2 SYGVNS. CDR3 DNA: TGTGCCAGCAGTAAGACCGGGACAGGGCGGGCCGGGGAGCTGTTTTTT. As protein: CASSKTGTGRAGELFF.

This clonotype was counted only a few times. The CDR3 here is CSATIPGFHEQYF. In DNA form, the CDR3 reads TGCAGTGCTACGATCCCGGGTTTCCACGAGCAGTACTTC. The chain has TRBV20-1 and TRBJ2-7; D remains ambiguous. The CDR3 is 13 amino acids. V lost 4 bases to trimming and J lost 5 bases, with 15 bases between them. Germline lookup yields CDR1 DFQATT and CDR2 SNEGSKA (reference sequence).

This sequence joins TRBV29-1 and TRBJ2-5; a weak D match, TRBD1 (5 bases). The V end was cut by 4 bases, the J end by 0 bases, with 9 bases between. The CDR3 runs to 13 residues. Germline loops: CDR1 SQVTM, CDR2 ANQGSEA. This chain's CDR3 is CSVVSGYQETQYF. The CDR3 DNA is TGCAGCGTTGTTTCAGGGTACCAAGAGACCCAGTACTTC.

The CDR3 bases are TGCGCCAGCAGCTATTCAGGGGATTTTTTGAACACTGAAGCTTTCTTT. Translation: CASSYSGDFLNTEAFF. The V and J genes are TRBV5-1 and TRBJ1-1; tentative D call: TRBD1 (6 bases). CDR3 length: 16 residues. Trimming took 3 bases from V and 0 from J, leaving 15 bases between them. Germline assignment: CDR1 SGHRS and CDR2 YFSETQ.

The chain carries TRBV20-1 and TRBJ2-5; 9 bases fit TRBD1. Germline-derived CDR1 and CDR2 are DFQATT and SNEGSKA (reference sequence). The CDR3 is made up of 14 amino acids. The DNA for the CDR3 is TGCAGCCTTGGGGGACAGGGACACCAAGAGACCCAGTACTTC. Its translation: CSLGGQGHQETQYF.

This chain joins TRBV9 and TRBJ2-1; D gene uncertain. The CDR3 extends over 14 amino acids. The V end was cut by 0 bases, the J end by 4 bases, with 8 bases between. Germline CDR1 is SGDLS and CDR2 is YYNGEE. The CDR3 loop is CASSVAVGYNEQFF. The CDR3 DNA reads TGTGCCAGCAGCGTAGCTGTGGGTTACAATGAGCAGTTCTTC.

In DNA form, the CDR3 reads TGTGCCAGCAGTGTGGGACAGGGGAACACTGAAGCTTTCTTT. It yields the protein CASSVGQGNTEAFF. The chain has TRBV9 and TRBJ1-1; 9 nucleotides align to TRBD1. Per the germline V gene, CDR1 is SGDLS and CDR2 is YYNGEE. The CDR3 loop spans 14 amino acids. J gave up 1 base and V 5 bases, and 3 bases lay outside the gene matches. Using reference TRBV9 and TRBJ1-1 for the parts outside the CDR3, the full variable domain is DSGVTQTPKHLITATGQRVTLRCSPRSGDLSVYWYQQSLDQGLQFLIQYYNGEERAKGNILERFSAQQFPDLHSELNLSSLELGDSALYFCASSVGQGNTEAFFGQGTRLTVV.

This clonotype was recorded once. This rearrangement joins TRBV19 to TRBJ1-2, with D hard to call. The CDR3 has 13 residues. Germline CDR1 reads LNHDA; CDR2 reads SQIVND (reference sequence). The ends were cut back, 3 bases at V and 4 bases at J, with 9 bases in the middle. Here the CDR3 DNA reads TGTGCCAGTAGTATTCCTGGCACCTATGGCTACACCTTC. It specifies CASSIPGTYGYTF.

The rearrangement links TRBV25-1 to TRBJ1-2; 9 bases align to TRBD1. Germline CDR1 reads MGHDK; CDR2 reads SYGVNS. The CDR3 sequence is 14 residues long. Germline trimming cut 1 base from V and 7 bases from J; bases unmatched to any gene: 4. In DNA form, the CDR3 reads TGTGCCAGCAGTGAATTGGGACAGGGCGGTGGCTACACCTTC. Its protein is CASSELGQGGGYTF.

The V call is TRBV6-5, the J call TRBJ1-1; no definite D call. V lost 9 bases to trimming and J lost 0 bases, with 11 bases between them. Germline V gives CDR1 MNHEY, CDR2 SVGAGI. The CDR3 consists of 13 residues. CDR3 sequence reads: CASRRGMNTEAFF. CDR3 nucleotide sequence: TGTGCCAGTCGCCGCGGCATGAACACTGAAGCTTTCTTT.

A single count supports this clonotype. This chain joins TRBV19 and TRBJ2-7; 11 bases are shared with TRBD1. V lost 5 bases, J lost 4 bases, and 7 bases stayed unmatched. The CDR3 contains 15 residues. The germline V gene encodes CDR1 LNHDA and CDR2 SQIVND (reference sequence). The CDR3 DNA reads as TGTGCCAGTAGTCGGAGGGACAGGGGGTTTTACGAGCAGTACTTC. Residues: CASSRRDRGFYEQYF.

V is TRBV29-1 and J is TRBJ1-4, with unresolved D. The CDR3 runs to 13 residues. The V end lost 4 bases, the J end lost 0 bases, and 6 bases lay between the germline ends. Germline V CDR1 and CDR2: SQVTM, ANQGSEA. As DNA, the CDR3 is TGCAGCGTTGCTGTGTCAACTAATGAAAAACTGTTTTTT. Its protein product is CSVAVSTNEKLFF.

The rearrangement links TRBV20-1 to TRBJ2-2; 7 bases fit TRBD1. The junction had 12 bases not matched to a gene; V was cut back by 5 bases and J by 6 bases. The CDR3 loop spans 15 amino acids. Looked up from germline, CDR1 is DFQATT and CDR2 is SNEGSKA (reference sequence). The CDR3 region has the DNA TGCAGTGCTGCCGGGACAGCTCAAAGGGCCGGGGAGCTGTTTTTT. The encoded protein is CSAAGTAQRAGELFF.

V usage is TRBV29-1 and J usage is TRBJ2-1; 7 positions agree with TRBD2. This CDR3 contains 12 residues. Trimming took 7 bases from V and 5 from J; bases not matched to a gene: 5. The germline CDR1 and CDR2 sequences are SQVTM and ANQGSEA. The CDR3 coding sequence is TGCAGCGCGGGGCGGGAGAACAATGAGCAGTTCTTC. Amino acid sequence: CSAGRENNEQFF.

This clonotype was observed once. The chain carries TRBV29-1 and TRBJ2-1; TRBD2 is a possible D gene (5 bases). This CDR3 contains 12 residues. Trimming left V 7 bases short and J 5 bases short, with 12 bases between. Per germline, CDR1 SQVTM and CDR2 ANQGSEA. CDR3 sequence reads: CSGGRQDNEQFF. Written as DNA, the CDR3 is TGCAGCGGAGGGCGTCAGGACAATGAGCAGTTCTTC.

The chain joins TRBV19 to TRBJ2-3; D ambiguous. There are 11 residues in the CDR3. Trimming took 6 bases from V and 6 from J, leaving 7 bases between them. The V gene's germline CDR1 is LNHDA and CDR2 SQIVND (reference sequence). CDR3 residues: CASRSRDTQYF. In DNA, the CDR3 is TGTGCCAGTAGGTCAAGGGATACGCAGTATTTT.

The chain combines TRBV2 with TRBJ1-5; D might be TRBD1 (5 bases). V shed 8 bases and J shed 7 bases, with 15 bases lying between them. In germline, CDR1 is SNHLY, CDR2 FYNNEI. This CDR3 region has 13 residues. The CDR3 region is CASVAGKGQPQHF. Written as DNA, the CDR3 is TGTGCCAGCGTGGCAGGGAAAGGCCAGCCCCAGCATTTT.

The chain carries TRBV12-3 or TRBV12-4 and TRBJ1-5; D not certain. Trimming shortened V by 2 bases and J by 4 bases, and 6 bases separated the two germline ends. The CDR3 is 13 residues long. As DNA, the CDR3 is TGTGCCAGCAGTTTAAGGGAGAATCAGCCCCAGCATTTT. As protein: CASSLRENQPQHF.

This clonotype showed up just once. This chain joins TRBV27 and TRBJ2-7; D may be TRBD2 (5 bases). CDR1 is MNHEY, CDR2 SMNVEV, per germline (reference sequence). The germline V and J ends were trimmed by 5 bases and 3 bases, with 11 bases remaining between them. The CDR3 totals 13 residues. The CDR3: CASSLRRDYEQYF. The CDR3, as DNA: TGTGCCAGCAGTCTCCGACGGGACTACGAGCAGTACTTC.

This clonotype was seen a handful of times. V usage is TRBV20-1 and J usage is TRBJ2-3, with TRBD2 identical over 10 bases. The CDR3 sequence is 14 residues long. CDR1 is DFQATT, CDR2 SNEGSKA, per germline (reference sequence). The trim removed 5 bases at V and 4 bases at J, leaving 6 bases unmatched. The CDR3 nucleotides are TGCAGTGCTCGGCTAGCGGGGGTCCCAGATACGCAGTATTTT. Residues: CSARLAGVPDTQYF.

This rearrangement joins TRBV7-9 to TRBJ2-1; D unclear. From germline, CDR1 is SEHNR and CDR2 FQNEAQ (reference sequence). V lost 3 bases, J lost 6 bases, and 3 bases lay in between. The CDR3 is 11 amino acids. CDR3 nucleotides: TGTGCCAGCAGCTTTACCAATGAGCAGTTCTTC. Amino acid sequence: CASSFTNEQFF.